This T cell receptor beta chain comes out of a study of cytomegalovirus exposure and HLA in healthy donors. The study's findings and limits: Accurate HLA-A and HLA-B prediction from TCR beta sequences was reported for most subjects. In a later analysis, across HLA loci, associated TCR counts were highest for DRB1, lowest for HLA-C.

Both 60 Vbeta primers and 13 Jbeta primers went into the PCR. TCRdb's copy holds only in-frame clones and misses some; the assay was immunoSEQ multiplex PCR. The repertoire includes approximately 150,000 clones, 80% of them detected once, and around 7.2% sits in the top ten. This clone was counted between two and nine times. Its target is not known. In germline, CDR1 is MNHNS, CDR2 SASEGT. The CDR3 runs 15 residues. The V gene lost 8 bases and the J gene lost 7 bases, with 20 bases spanning the gap. V gene TRBV6-1 combines with J gene TRBJ2-2, with D possibly being TRBD1 (6 bases). The sequencing input was PBMCs. The source is a man aged 30-40 years in good health and CMV-seropositive. The CDR3 nucleotides are TGTGCCAGCCACGGGACCCTGGGGGCCTACGGGGAGCTGTTTTTT. It specifies CASHGTLGAYGELFF.